The sequence of this TCR beta chain was determined in a study of blood T cell repertoires in COVID-19. Overall study context: Sites across the United States, Italy and Spain contributed samples from acute and convalescent COVID-19. Nucleic acid was either cDNA or gDNA, and it came from T cells, B-cell-depleted T cells, or PBMCs.

Authors' methods: Scientists estimated how many nucleated cells there were by amplifying reference gene primers. TCRdb's copy holds only in-frame clones and misses some; the assay was immunoSEQ multiplex PCR. The V and J calls and the clone size are those of that table, but D and trimming were determined from the DNA. The sample holds 100,000 to 120,000 clones; 65% to 80% are singletons and the top ten take 19%. The germline gives CDR1 SGHVS, CDR2 FNYEAQ. The V segment lost 5 bases and the J segment 9 bases; nucleotides outside the gene matches: 7. This CDR3 has 13 residues. Only a few counts were recorded for this clone.

The specimen was peripheral blood. The receptor was isolated from a woman aged 70 to 79 with acute or convalescent COVID-19. This chain connects TRBV7-6 to TRBJ1-5; 7 positions match TRBD1. The CDR3 here is CASSPSTGAPQHF. The CDR3 bases are TGTGCCAGCAGCCCCTCAACAGGGGCGCCCCAGCATTTT. Using reference TRBV7-6 and TRBJ1-5 for the parts outside the CDR3, the full variable domain is GAGVSQSPRYKVTKRGQDVALRCDPISGHVSLYWYRQALGQGPEFLTYFNYEAQQDKSGLPNDRFSAERPEGSISTLTIQRTEQRDSAMYRCASSPSTGAPQHFGDGTRLSIL.